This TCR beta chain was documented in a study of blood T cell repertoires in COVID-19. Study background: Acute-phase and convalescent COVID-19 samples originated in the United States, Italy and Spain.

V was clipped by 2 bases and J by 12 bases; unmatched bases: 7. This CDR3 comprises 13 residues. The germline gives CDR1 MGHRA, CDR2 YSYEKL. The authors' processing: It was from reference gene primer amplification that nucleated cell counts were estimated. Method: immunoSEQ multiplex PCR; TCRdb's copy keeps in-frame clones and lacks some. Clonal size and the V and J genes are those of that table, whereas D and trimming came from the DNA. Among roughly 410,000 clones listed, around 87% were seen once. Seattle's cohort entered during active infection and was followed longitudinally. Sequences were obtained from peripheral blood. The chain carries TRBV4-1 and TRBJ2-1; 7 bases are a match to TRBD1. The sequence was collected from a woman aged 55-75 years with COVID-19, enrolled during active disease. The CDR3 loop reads CASSQQQGLGQFF. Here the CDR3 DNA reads TGCGCCAGCAGCCAACAACAGGGGCTTGGGCAGTTCTTC.